This T cell receptor beta chain emerged from a study of shared clonotypes between healthy human individuals. The wider study: Three CD4 naive, three CD4 memory, two CD8 naive and one CD8 memory plate were used per donor. Whole-study results and caveats: Only blood was sampled, and tissue TCR repertoires likely differ from blood ones.

This clone appeared a single time. The antigen is not known. This CDR3 region has 15 residues. V lost 3 bases and J 1 base, leaving 13 bases between the germline ends. Germline CDR1 reads SGHTS; CDR2 reads YDEGEE. The table came from immunoSEQ multiplex PCR; TCRdb's copy has only in-frame clones and leaves some out. Seen here are roughly 680,000 clones, 72% observed once, and the top ten hold more than 1.5%. This chain connects TRBV5-8 to TRBJ1-1; D is perhaps TRBD1 (5 bases). The clonotype comes from a woman in her twenties or thirties in good health. The specimen sequenced was memory CD4+ T cells sorted from blood. Described subset: CD45RA-negative fraction. DNA for the CDR3: TGTGCCAGCAGCTCTATGGGACGGAGGAACACTGAAGCTTTCTTT. It is translated as CASSSMGRRNTEAFF.